Listed below are T cell receptor beta chains from one sample, sequenced in a study of blood T cell repertoires in COVID-19. Generated by immunoSEQ multiplex PCR, the TCRdb table keeps only in-frame clones and is missing some. The table lists some 270,000 clones, roughly 89% of them singletons. The specimen was peripheral blood. The receptors stem from a young man with acute or convalescent COVID-19. Each CDR3 is given without its conserved first and last residue. Each record gives: clone size, CDR3 length, V gene, J gene, CDR3 protein. Some rows have no size entry. The others give once, few or many, or a class for an expanded clone.

abundance: -
len: 10
v_gene: TRBV6-4
j_gene: TRBJ1-2
CDR3aa: ASSDSRGGYT

abundance: -
len: 11
v_gene: TRBV7-3
j_gene: TRBJ1-1
CDR3aa: ASSPRDRGVSF

abundance: -
len: 11
v_gene: TRBV28
j_gene: TRBJ1-2
CDR3aa: ASSLGGAYGYT

abundance: -
len: 12
v_gene: TRBV7-9
j_gene: TRBJ1-2
CDR3aa: ASSRDRDNYGYT

abundance: -
len: 11
v_gene: TRBV5-1
j_gene: TRBJ1-2
CDR3aa: ASSLTGMDGYT

abundance: -
len: 13
v_gene: TRBV6-1
j_gene: TRBJ2-3
CDR3aa: ASSERTSGRDTQY

abundance: -
len: 12
v_gene: TRBV6-5
j_gene: TRBJ2-2
CDR3aa: ASSITGSPGELF

abundance: -
len: 13
v_gene: TRBV6-5
j_gene: TRBJ1-2
CDR3aa: ASSSPDRDIYGYT

abundance: -
len: 9
v_gene: TRBV7-9
j_gene: TRBJ2-1
CDR3aa: ASSSLNEQF

abundance: -
len: 11
v_gene: TRBV30
j_gene: TRBJ1-6
CDR3aa: AWSGQGNSPLH

abundance: -
len: 11
v_gene: TRBV12-3/TRBV12-4
j_gene: TRBJ2-3
CDR3aa: ASRVAGTDTQY

abundance: -
len: 14
v_gene: TRBV11-3
j_gene: TRBJ2-1
CDR3aa: ASSLGGDRGNNEQF

abundance: -
len: 13
v_gene: TRBV6-6
j_gene: TRBJ1-5
CDR3aa: ASSDRVRGNQPQH

abundance: -
len: 10
v_gene: TRBV2
j_gene: TRBJ2-7
CDR3aa: ASSVEGYEQY

abundance: -
len: 12
v_gene: TRBV3-1/TRBV3-2
j_gene: TRBJ1-3
CDR3aa: ASRSGGGIDTIY

abundance: -
len: 9
v_gene: TRBV7-9
j_gene: TRBJ2-4
CDR3aa: ASSPLNIQY

abundance: once
len: 13
v_gene: TRBV5-4
j_gene: TRBJ1-2
CDR3aa: ASRPRTGGLWGYT

abundance: once
len: 13
v_gene: TRBV6-5
j_gene: TRBJ2-1
CDR3aa: ASSYGGGGRNEQF

abundance: -
len: 11
v_gene: TRBV2
j_gene: TRBJ1-6
CDR3aa: ASRTGLESPLH

abundance: few
len: 13
v_gene: TRBV5-6
j_gene: TRBJ1-2
CDR3aa: ASSLVTQGIYGYT

abundance: -
len: 11
v_gene: TRBV19
j_gene: TRBJ2-7
CDR3aa: ASSMGSSYEQY

abundance: -
len: 13
v_gene: TRBV6-2/TRBV6-3
j_gene: TRBJ1-1
CDR3aa: ASSRPGTFSTEAF

abundance: once
len: 11
v_gene: TRBV18
j_gene: TRBJ2-2
CDR3aa: ASSEGQVGELF

abundance: -
len: 13
v_gene: TRBV30
j_gene: TRBJ2-2
CDR3aa: AWSRVAGDSGELF

abundance: -
len: 14
v_gene: TRBV27
j_gene: TRBJ2-5
CDR3aa: ASSLSLGARRETQY

abundance: -
len: 16
v_gene: TRBV27
j_gene: TRBJ2-1
CDR3aa: ASSLSRLMSGRFNEQF

abundance: once
len: 14
v_gene: TRBV5-4
j_gene: TRBJ1-1
CDR3aa: ASRPTPGTANTEAF